Following are 8 T cell receptor beta chains from one sample sequenced in a study of tumor-infiltrating lymphocytes in primary liver carcinoma. It was from around 20-30 mg of unsorted bulk tissue that RNA and DNA were co-extracted. Making TCR beta cDNA involved around 520 ng total RNA and a constant-region primer. The TCR beta library was amplified through three nested multiplex PCR rounds in a modified ARM-PCR procedure. For 10 cycles apiece, the opening two PCR rounds ran with TRBV1-TRBV30 forward primers and a C-beta reverse primer. Via MiXCR, TCRdb re-called the multiplex PCR reads, giving one row per CDR3 protein. Among about 60,000 distinct CDR3 sequences listed, over 60% were seen once. The specimen sequenced was liver tumor tissue from sampling region 4. Noted subset: tumor region T4, right-lateral pole. The receptors stem from a middle-aged man with primary liver carcinoma and hepatitis B virus infection.

The chain combines TRBV29-1 with TRBJ1-5; D may be TRBD1 (6 bases). The J call is in doubt because the DNA end fits TRBJ2-3 better. Germline assignment: CDR1 SQVTM and CDR2 ANQGSEA. This CDR3 region has 14 residues. CDR3 sequence: CSVSEQGQGQPQYF. In DNA, the CDR3 is TGCAGCGTATCCGAACAGGGTCAAGGGCAGCCCCAGTATTTT.

Concerning this clonotype itself: This sequence may be a read error, since a much larger clone differs from it by one base. V gene TRBV30 combines with J gene TRBJ1-1; D unresolved. This CDR3 has 11 amino acids. Germline values: CDR1 GTSNPN, CDR2 SVGIG (reference sequence). The V gene lost 6 bases and the J gene lost 6 bases, with 11 bases spanning the gap. CDR3 nucleotides: TGTGCCTGCCCCCGCGACGCTGAAGCTTTCTTT. Translation: CACPRDAEAFF.

Comment on this clonotype: This clone may be a read error of a much larger clone one base away. The chain has TRBV11-1 and TRBJ1-6, with a weak D call TRBD1 (5 bases). There are 13 residues in the CDR3. Germline CDR1 is SGHAT and CDR2 is FQDESV (reference sequence). Here the CDR3 reads CANSRARGSPLHF. Written as DNA, the CDR3 is TGTGCCAACAGCAGGGCACGGGGTTCACCCCTCCACTTT.

Worth noting for this clonotype: The germline gene is not matched at one end of the junction; a read error may be the cause. The chain has TRBV5-1 and TRBJ1-2; D remains unclear. The CDR3 contains 15 residues. Germline CDR1 reads SGHRS; CDR2 reads YFSETQ. The CDR3 bases are TGCGCCAGCAACTTGGCGGGTTTCGCTGAATATGGCTACACCTTC. It translates to CASNLAGFAEYGYTF.

Remarks on this clonotype: It is likely a read error, because the conserved phenylalanine at the end of the CDR3 is missing. The V and J genes are TRBV29-1 and TRBJ1-2, with D perhaps TRBD1 (5 bases). CDR3 length: 13 residues. CDR1 and CDR2 (germline): SQVTM, ANQGSEA. The germline V and J ends were trimmed by 3 bases and 3 bases, with 11 bases remaining between them. The CDR3 is CSVDLRGDYGYTL. The CDR3 DNA follows: TGCAGCGTTGACCTAAGAGGGGACTATGGCTACACCTTA.

The chain carries TRBV14 and TRBJ1-2, with 8 positions matching TRBD1. Germline-derived CDR1 and CDR2 are SGHDN and FVKESK. The CDR3 spans 14 residues. V shed 1 base and J 8 bases; nucleotides not matched to a gene: 6. The CDR3, as DNA: TGTGCCAGCAGCCAAGTAGACAGGGGAAGAGGCTACACCTTC. Residues: CASSQVDRGRGYTF.

As regards this clonotype: A single base separates this from a much larger clone, so it may be a read error. This chain uses TRBV28 with TRBJ2-4, with D hard to call. Germline V gene data show CDR1 as MDHEN and CDR2 as SYDVKM. The CDR3 is 11 residues long. The V end was cut by 7 bases, the J end by 5 bases, with 6 bases between. The CDR3 loop reads CASTDQNIQYF. In nucleotides, the CDR3 is TGTGCCAGCACCGATCAAAACATTCAGTACTTC.

This clonotype was counted many times. This chain joins TRBV4-3 and TRBJ2-3, with 7 bases lining up with TRBD2. Germline V gives CDR1 LGHNA, CDR2 YSLEER. The CDR3 runs 15 residues. After removal of 0 bases from V and 4 bases from J, the junction contained 4 bases not matched to a gene. CDR3 sequence reads: CASSQDALAADTQYF. In nucleotides, the CDR3 is TGCGCCAGCAGCCAAGATGCCCTAGCGGCAGATACGCAGTATTTT.